This entry lists 29 T cell receptor beta chains sequenced from one sample in a study of T-cell reconstitution after alpha-beta-depleted transplantation in children. A library of TCRbeta sequences, prepared with unique molecular identifiers, was generated. One entry per CDR3 protein, called by TCRdb with MiXCR from the PCR reads. Of about 640,000 distinct CDR3 sequences listed, around a sixth are singletons. The sample consisted of PBMCs from the stem cell graft donor, taken from the stem cell graft. Source of these receptors: a human donor who donated a stem cell graft to a child with acute myeloid leukemia.

This clonotype was picked up many times. The rearrangement links TRBV20-1 to TRBJ2-5, with 10 bases fitting TRBD1. The CDR3 extends over 15 amino acids. Germline-derived CDR1 and CDR2 are DFQATT and SNEGSKA (reference sequence). V trimming: 2 bases; J trimming: 4 bases; junction bases outside the gene matches: 7. The CDR3 sequence is CSARSRTGGGETQYF. The DNA of the CDR3 is TGCAGTGCTAGATCCCGGACAGGGGGTGGAGAGACCCAGTACTTC.

The chain is built from TRBV20-1 and TRBJ2-3; possibly TRBD2 for D (7 bases). V lost 4 bases and J lost 0, with 14 bases in between. The germline CDR1 and CDR2 sequences are DFQATT and SNEGSKA (reference sequence). The CDR3 totals 15 residues. CDR3: CSANKAGASTDTQYF. CDR3 nucleotide sequence: TGCAGTGCTAACAAGGCGGGGGCGAGCACAGATACGCAGTATTTT.

The V gene is TRBV27, the J gene TRBJ2-3; TRBD1 agrees at 8 bases. The CDR3 consists of 17 residues. Germline lookup yields CDR1 MNHEY and CDR2 SMNVEV (reference sequence). The V and J ends lost 4 bases and 6 bases, in that order; junction bases with no gene match: 15. The CDR3 loop is CASSYLTGTGPRDTQYF. DNA of the CDR3: TGTGCCAGCAGTTACCTGACCGGGACAGGTCCCCGGGATACGCAGTATTTT.

The chain joins TRBV7-2 to TRBJ2-7, with TRBD2 matching 7 bases. The germline V gene encodes CDR1 SGHTA and CDR2 FQGNSA. The CDR3 runs 15 residues. The trim removed 5 bases at V and 3 bases at J, leaving 10 bases unmatched. The CDR3 is CASSPDTSSGYEQYF. In DNA, the CDR3 is TGTGCCAGCAGCCCAGACACATCTAGCGGCTACGAGCAGTACTTC. Filled out from reference TRBV7-2 and TRBJ2-7, the complete variable domain reads GAGVSQSPSNKVTEKGKDVELRCDPISGHTALYWYRQSLGQGLEFLIYFQGNSAPDKSGLPSDRFSAERTGGSVSTLTIQRTQQEDSAVYLCASSPDTSSGYEQYFGPGTRLTVT.

This clonotype occurred many times. The rearrangement links TRBV20-1 to TRBJ1-6; no definite D call. V was trimmed by 6 bases and J by 4 bases, leaving 13 bases between them. Germline CDR1 is DFQATT and CDR2 is SNEGSKA (reference sequence). The CDR3 totals 14 residues. The CDR3 DNA reads as TGCAGTGCCACCGGACCGCAGTATAATTCACCCCTCCACTTT. This gives the protein CSATGPQYNSPLHF.

The table lists this clonotype with many counts. V gene TRBV6-5 combines with J gene TRBJ2-3, with D perhaps TRBD1 (6 bases). Germline CDR1 is MNHEY and CDR2 is SVGAGI. The CDR3 runs 16 residues. Trimming stripped 2 bases from V and 2 bases from J, with 14 bases between. Written as DNA, the CDR3 is TGTGCCAGCAGTTACGCCAAACAGGGATACACAGATACGCAGTATTTT. This sequence encodes CASSYAKQGYTDTQYF.

This clonotype was detected many times. The rearrangement links TRBV27 to TRBJ2-3; D gene ambiguous. The CDR3 runs to 14 residues. V was cut by 5 bases and J by 0 bases, with 9 bases left in between. The germline gives CDR1 MNHEY, CDR2 SMNVEV (reference sequence). In DNA form, the CDR3 reads TGTGCCAGCAGTCCGCTCCCCAGCACAGATACGCAGTATTTT. Amino acid sequence: CASSPLPSTDTQYF.

In its sample, this clonotype was seen a few times. This chain joins TRBV7-9 and TRBJ2-1, with TRBD1 matching 7 bases. Per germline, CDR1 SEHNR and CDR2 FQNEAQ (reference sequence). This CDR3 has 16 residues. V was clipped by 6 bases and J by 2 bases; unmatched bases: 10. The CDR3 DNA follows: TGTGCCAGCAGGTCGCTCCGGGACAGAACCTACAATGAGCAGTTCTTC. Its translation is CASRSLRDRTYNEQFF.

This clonotype was seen a few times. The chain employs TRBV4-3 and TRBJ2-6, with no clear D. Deletions cut 1 base from V and 4 bases from J, with 8 bases between. Germline CDR1 and CDR2: LGHNA and YSLEER. The CDR3 is 15 amino acids. The CDR3 protein is CASSQVPAGANVLTF. CDR3 DNA: TGCGCCAGCAGCCAAGTTCCAGCCGGGGCCAACGTCCTGACTTTC.

This clonotype appeared many times. The chain recombines TRBV29-1 with TRBJ1-2; D unresolved. The CDR3 is 12 amino acids. In germline, CDR1 is SQVTM, CDR2 ANQGSEA. Trimming shortened V by 4 bases and J by 2 bases, and 8 bases separated the two germline ends. CDR3 region: CSVAGLNYGYTF. CDR3 DNA sequence: TGCAGCGTTGCGGGTCTCAACTATGGCTACACCTTC.

Many counts were recorded for this clonotype. The rearrangement uses TRBV20-1 and TRBJ2-1; D perhaps matches TRBD2 (7 bases). This CDR3 spans 14 amino acids. Per the germline V gene, CDR1 is DFQATT and CDR2 is SNEGSKA (reference sequence). The germline V and J ends were trimmed by 7 bases and 7 bases, with 20 bases remaining between them. As DNA, the CDR3 is TGCAGTGTTAGGGGGGGTAGGGCAGGGAATGAGCAGTTCTTC. Translating it yields CSVRGGRAGNEQFF.

This clonotype was found many times. This chain links TRBV10-2 with TRBJ2-3; D uncertain. The CDR3 has 14 residues. V lost 8 bases, J lost 0 bases, and 12 bases lay in between. Looked up from germline, CDR1 is WSHSY and CDR2 is SAAADI. The CDR3 sequence is CASQRTPSTDTQYF. The CDR3 bases are TGCGCCAGCCAGAGGACGCCTAGCACAGATACGCAGTATTTT.

This clonotype has at least ten counts. The chain combines TRBV10-3 with TRBJ2-1; 10 bases map to TRBD1. CDR1 is ENHRY, CDR2 SYGVKD, per germline. The trim removed 0 bases at V and 4 bases at J, leaving 12 bases unmatched. The CDR3 runs 19 residues. The CDR3 sequence is CAISESGTGDNRGYNEQFF. CDR3 DNA: TGTGCCATCAGTGAGTCCGGGACAGGGGATAACAGAGGGTACAATGAGCAGTTCTTC.

In its sample, this clonotype was seen a few times. The chain combines TRBV20-1 with TRBJ2-1; TRBD2 matches at 9 bases. This CDR3 spans 16 amino acids. Germline-derived CDR1 and CDR2 are DFQATT and SNEGSKA (reference sequence). The J segment lost 4 bases and the V segment lost 0 bases, leaving 7 bases of the junction unmatched. The CDR3 protein is CSARDPPSGKYNEQFF. For the CDR3, the DNA is TGCAGTGCTAGAGATCCCCCTAGCGGGAAGTACAATGAGCAGTTCTTC.

This clonotype was counted at least ten times. The J gene is TRBJ2-1, the V gene TRBV20-1; 7 bases align to TRBD2. Germline values: CDR1 DFQATT, CDR2 SNEGSKA (reference sequence). The CDR3 length is 15 residues. The V segment lost 1 base and the J segment 7 bases; nucleotides outside the gene matches: 10. The CDR3 nucleotides are TGCAGTGCTAGAGCCTCGAGGCTAGCGGTGAATGAGCAGTTCTTC. This sequence encodes CSARASRLAVNEQFF.

V and J are TRBV7-8 and TRBJ2-7, with D perhaps matching TRBD2 (6 bases). V shed 5 bases and J shed 2 bases, with 16 bases lying between them. The CDR3 runs 15 residues. Germline assignment: CDR1 SGHVS and CDR2 FQNEAQ. CDR3 nucleotide sequence: TGTGCCAGCAGCCCACGTGCTGGCGGGGCCTACGAGCAGTACTTC. It codes for CASSPRAGGAYEQYF.

Many counts were recorded for this clonotype. The genes are TRBV20-1 and TRBJ2-5; D might be TRBD2 (5 bases). Per the germline V gene, CDR1 is DFQATT and CDR2 is SNEGSKA (reference sequence). V lost 3 bases and J 4 bases, leaving 12 bases between the germline ends. The CDR3 has 13 residues. For the CDR3, the DNA is TGCAGTGCTAGTTTCGGGGTTTCAGAGACCCAGTACTTC. The encoded protein is CSASFGVSETQYF.

This clonotype appeared many times. This chain connects TRBV20-1 to TRBJ2-1, with no clear D. V lost 5 bases, J lost 0 bases, and 8 bases lay in between. Germline assignment: CDR1 DFQATT and CDR2 SNEGSKA (reference sequence). The CDR3 has 13 residues. CDR3: CSAPQNSYNEQFF. The CDR3 coding sequence is TGCAGTGCTCCACAAAACTCCTACAATGAGCAGTTCTTC.

The sample holds many counts of this clonotype. The chain employs TRBV4-3 and TRBJ2-1; 9 bases match TRBD1. Trimming at V came to 3 bases and at J to 2 bases, leaving 2 bases not matched to a gene. The CDR3 is made up of 15 amino acids. Germline V lookup: CDR1 LGHNA, CDR2 YSLEER. CDR3 protein: CASSHGTGTYNEQFF. As DNA, the CDR3 is TGCGCCAGCAGCCATGGGACAGGGACCTACAATGAGCAGTTCTTC.

This clonotype was detected ten times or more. This sequence joins TRBV12-3 or TRBV12-4 and TRBJ1-1; D remains unclear. The CDR3 loop spans 14 amino acids. The ends were cut back, 4 bases at V and 4 bases at J, with 13 bases in the middle. CDR3 protein: CASSSTGGGTEAFF. In nucleotides, the CDR3 is TGTGCCAGCAGTTCAACGGGAGGAGGCACTGAAGCTTTCTTT.

The rearrangement joins TRBV6-5 to TRBJ2-1; perhaps TRBD1 as D (6 bases). CDR1 and CDR2 (germline): MNHEY, SVGAGI. The V end lost 2 bases, the J end lost 8 bases, and 16 bases lay between the germline ends. The CDR3 has 15 amino acids. CDR3 sequence: CASSYLGGMEDEQFF. The CDR3, as DNA: TGTGCCAGCAGTTACCTAGGGGGTATGGAGGATGAGCAGTTCTTC.

This clonotype was seen more than once but under ten times. The chain joins TRBV5-1 to TRBJ1-4; 7 bases fit TRBD1. Germline trimming cut 4 bases from V and 5 bases from J; bases unmatched to any gene: 5. CDR3 length: 14 residues. Germline V gene lookup returns CDR1 SGHRS and CDR2 YFSETQ. The CDR3 loop is CASSLGTENEKLFF. The CDR3 DNA reads as TGCGCCAGCAGCCTCGGGACAGAGAATGAAAAACTGTTTTTT.

J is TRBJ1-1 and V is TRBV11-2; D unresolved. The ends were cut back, 1 base at V and 12 bases at J, with 6 bases in the middle. Germline V gives CDR1 SGHAT, CDR2 FQNNGV. CDR3 length equals 10 residues. CDR3 residues: CASSLVGTFF. As DNA, the CDR3 is TGTGCCAGCAGCTTAGTGGGAACTTTCTTT.

The V gene is TRBV24-1, the J gene TRBJ2-1; TRBD1 or TRBD2 may be the D gene (6 bases each). The germline V and J ends were trimmed by 4 bases and 1 base, with 10 bases remaining between them. CDR1 and CDR2 (germline): KGHDR, SFDVKD. The CDR3 runs 15 residues. In DNA, the CDR3 is TGTGCCACCAGTGACCGGGGGCCTTCCTACAATGAGCAGTTCTTC. Translation gives CATSDRGPSYNEQFF.

This clonotype has only a few counts. The chain has TRBV5-6 and TRBJ2-6, with unresolved D. Germline CDR1 is SGHDT and CDR2 is YYEEEE. V lost 4 bases and J lost 4, with 12 bases in between. This CDR3 spans 15 amino acids. The CDR3 reads CASSPEAAGANVLTF. CDR3 in DNA: TGTGCCAGCAGCCCCGAAGCCGCGGGGGCCAACGTCCTGACTTTC.

This clonotype came up many times. The rearrangement links TRBV5-5 to TRBJ1-2; D is undetermined. V lost 5 bases to trimming and J lost 2 bases, with 13 bases between them. This CDR3 has 14 residues. Germline assignment: CDR1 SGHKS and CDR2 YYEKEE (reference sequence). The CDR3 DNA sequence: TGTGCCAGCAGATCCTCAGTGTACAACTATGGCTACACCTTC. This encodes CASRSSVYNYGYTF.

This sequence joins TRBV5-1 and TRBJ2-1; 7 nucleotides agree with TRBD1. V shed 6 bases and J 9 bases; nucleotides not matched to a gene: 6. The CDR3 totals 12 residues. Germline CDR1 SGHRS, CDR2 YFSETQ. The CDR3 bases are TGCGCCAGCACCCCTACAGGGGCTGAGCAGTTCTTC. Translated: CASTPTGAEQFF.

This clonotype was picked up many times. V and J are TRBV10-3 and TRBJ2-3, with D unresolved. CDR3 length: 14 amino acids. In germline, CDR1 is ENHRY, CDR2 SYGVKD. V was clipped by 2 bases and J by 2 bases, with 8 bases between them. The CDR3 DNA sequence: TGTGCCATCAGTGAGGGGCTCCCCACAGATACGCAGTATTTT. Its translation: CAISEGLPTDTQYF.

This clonotype has more than one count but fewer than ten. The chain employs TRBV18 and TRBJ1-5, with D possibly matching TRBD1 (6 bases). The germline CDR1 and CDR2 sequences are KGHSH and LQKENI. The CDR3 spans 14 residues. The germline V and J ends were trimmed by 3 bases and 7 bases, with 13 bases remaining between them. The CDR3 DNA is TGTGCCAGCTCACCGGGAGGGCAGGGGCAGCCCCAGCATTTT. Encoded protein: CASSPGGQGQPQHF. Based on the CDR3 plus reference TRBV18 and TRBJ1-5, the full variable domain is NAGVMQNPRHLVRRRGQEARLRCSPMKGHSHVYWYRQLPEEGLKFMVYLQKENIIDESGMPKERFSAEFPKEGPSILRIQQVVRGDSAAYFCASSPGGQGQPQHFGDGTRLSIL.